A single sample is the source of the 12 T cell receptor beta chains below, sequenced in a study of blood T cell repertoires in COVID-19. Here immunoSEQ multiplex PCR was the method, and the copy in TCRdb shows in-frame clones only, minus some. The sample includes roughly 280,000 clones, around 87% of them seen just once. The sequencing input was peripheral blood. The source is a man between 18 and 35 years old with active or convalescent COVID-19.

This clone was seen just once. This chain links TRBV7-3 with TRBJ1-1, with D possibly matching TRBD1 (6 bases). The CDR3 is made up of 12 amino acids. V lost 2 bases, J lost 8 bases, and 9 bases lay in between. CDR1 SGHTA and CDR2 FQGTGA come from the germline V gene. CDR3 DNA sequence: TGTGCCAGCAGCTTAGGGGGCGGCGAAGCTTTCTTT. As protein: CASSLGGGEAFF.

The chain recombines TRBV30 with TRBJ2-1; 9 bases are shared with TRBD2. Per germline, CDR1 GTSNPN and CDR2 SVGIG (reference sequence). This CDR3 has 12 amino acids. After removal of 2 bases from V and 7 bases from J, the junction contained 0 bases not matched to a gene. The CDR3 reads CAWSTSGNEQFF. In nucleotides, the CDR3 is TGTGCCTGGAGTACTAGCGGGAATGAGCAGTTCTTC. Full variable domain (remainder filled in from reference TRBV30 and TRBJ2-1): SQTIHQWPATLVQPVGSPLSLECTVEGTSNPNLYWYRQAAGRGLQLLFYSVGIGQISSEVPQNLSASRPQDRQFILSSKKLLLSDSGFYLCAWSTSGNEQFFGPGTRLTVL.

V usage is TRBV30 and J usage is TRBJ2-7, with D maybe TRBD1 (6 bases). The CDR3 contains 11 residues. Trimming cost V 8 bases and J 5 bases, with 13 bases left between them. Germline V gene sequence: CDR1 GTSNPN, CDR2 SVGIG (reference sequence). The CDR3 reads CASDRDNEQYF. CDR3 coding DNA: TGTGCCAGTGACCGGGACAACGAGCAGTACTTC.

The J gene is TRBJ1-2, the V gene TRBV5-1; possible D gene TRBD1, 6 bases. Germline lookup yields CDR1 SGHRS and CDR2 YFSETQ. The CDR3 length is 14 residues. V lost 3 bases and J lost 6, with 15 bases in between. CDR3 sequence: CASSSNQGMNGYTF. Here the CDR3 DNA reads TGCGCCAGCAGCTCGAACCAGGGGATGAATGGCTACACCTTC. Supplemented by reference TRBV5-1 and TRBJ1-2, the full variable domain reads KAGVTQTPRYLIKTRGQQVTLSCSPISGHRSVSWYQQTPGQGLQFLFEYFSETQRNKGNFPGRFSGRQFSNSRSEMNVSTLELGDSALYLCASSSNQGMNGYTFGSGTRLTVV.

The chain employs TRBV6-5 and TRBJ2-1; possibly TRBD2 for D (5 bases). Between the trimmed V and J ends, which lost 6 bases and 8 bases, there was a span of 20 bases. Germline CDR1 and CDR2: MNHEY and SVGAGI. The CDR3 spans 15 residues. The CDR3 nucleotides are TGTGCCAGCAGCCCGTGGGCGCATTCCGGGGATGAGCAGTTCTTC. Translated: CASSPWAHSGDEQFF.

The CDR3 DNA reads TGTGCCATATGGGACAGTACCTCCTACGAGCAGTACTTC. Translation gives CAIWDSTSYEQYF. The J gene is TRBJ2-7, the V gene TRBV10-3, with TRBD1 matching over 7 bases. Germline-derived CDR1 and CDR2 are ENHRY and SYGVKD. The V gene end was trimmed by 9 bases and the J gene end by 0 bases; junction bases not matched to a gene: 5. CDR3 size: 13 residues.

This clone is a singleton in its sample. In DNA form, the CDR3 reads TGTGCCAGCAGTCGACAGGGGTTACCCTACGAGCAGTACTTC. Residues: CASSRQGLPYEQYF. The genes are TRBV2 and TRBJ2-7, with 8 positions matching TRBD1. Germline CDR1 and CDR2: SNHLY and FYNNEI. The V gene end was trimmed by 5 bases and the J gene end by 2 bases; junction bases not matched to a gene: 5. This CDR3 is built from 14 residues. Combining the CDR3 with reference TRBV2 and TRBJ2-7 gives the whole variable domain EPEVTQTPSHQVTQMGQEVILRCVPISNHLYFYWYRQILGQKVEFLVSFYNNEISEKSEIFDDQFSVERPDGSNFTLKIRSTKLEDSAMYFCASSRQGLPYEQYFGPGTRLTVT.

V is TRBV25-1 and J is TRBJ1-3; 11 bases map to TRBD1. The V and J ends lost 5 bases and 7 bases, in that order; junction bases with no gene match: 7. This CDR3 spans 15 amino acids. The V gene's germline CDR1 is MGHDK and CDR2 SYGVNS. CDR3: CASSNRDRGTNTIYF. The CDR3, as DNA: TGTGCCAGCAGTAACCGGGACAGGGGGACGAACACCATATATTTT.

The CDR3 DNA sequence: TGTGCCAGCAGTTCCCCCGGGACAGGGCTAGAAAAACTGTTTTTT. The encoded protein is CASSSPGTGLEKLFF. The chain couples TRBV6-6 to TRBJ1-4, with 9 bases matching TRBD1. V was pared by 4 bases and J by 8 bases, with 8 bases of the junction left unmatched. This CDR3 has 15 residues. Per the germline V gene, CDR1 is MNHNY and CDR2 is SVGAGI (reference sequence).

DNA of the CDR3: TGTGCCAGCTCATTCCGGGAGGGCCCTGGAGATACGCAGTATTTT. Translation gives CASSFREGPGDTQYF. The J gene is TRBJ2-3, the V gene TRBV18; 8 bases match TRBD2. Germline V gene data show CDR1 as KGHSH and CDR2 as LQKENI. The CDR3 is made up of 15 amino acids. The V and J ends lost 5 bases and 5 bases, in that order; junction bases with no gene match: 9.

This clone has just a few counts. The J gene is TRBJ2-7, the V gene TRBV20-1; TRBD1 agrees at 7 bases. The CDR3 runs 11 residues. Trimming took 4 bases from V and 3 from J; bases not matched to a gene: 0. Germline CDR1 DFQATT, CDR2 SNEGSKA (reference sequence). This CDR3 reads CSATGGYEQYF. CDR3 bases: TGCAGTGCTACAGGGGGCTACGAGCAGTACTTC.

The J gene is TRBJ1-1, the V gene TRBV3-1 (or the pseudogene TRBV3-2); D is possibly TRBD1 (5 bases). V was pared by 0 bases and J by 1 base, with 6 bases between. The CDR3 loop spans 14 amino acids. Looked up from germline, CDR1 is LGHDT and CDR2 is YNNKEL (reference sequence). The CDR3 bases are TGTGCCAGCAGCCAAGATCAGGGGAACACTGAAGCTTTCTTT. Translation gives CASSQDQGNTEAFF.